A single sample gave rise to the 14 T cell receptor beta chains below, sequenced in a study of blood T cell repertoires in COVID-19. Measured with immunoSEQ multiplex PCR; TCRdb has only the in-frame clones, and not every one. The table includes roughly 86,000 clones, 70% to 90% detected once. The sample taken for sequencing was peripheral blood. All receptors derive from a man between 35 and 55 years old with acute or convalescent COVID-19.

The chain links TRBV30 to TRBJ1-4; 8 bases are shared with TRBD1. Germline CDR1 is GTSNPN and CDR2 is SVGIG (reference sequence). With V trimmed by 2 bases and J by 6 bases, 8 bases remained unmatched. This CDR3 spans 15 amino acids. CDR3 in DNA: TGTGCCTGGAGTCCGGACAGGGCAGTTGATGAAAAACTGTTTTTT. This translates into CAWSPDRAVDEKLFF.

This clone was detected ten times or more. The V and J genes are TRBV18 and TRBJ1-6, with 11 positions matching TRBD1. Germline V gene sequence: CDR1 KGHSH, CDR2 LQKENI. V lost 4 bases, J lost 6 bases, and 2 bases stayed unmatched. The CDR3 consists of 15 residues. This chain's CDR3 is CASSRGTGGNSPLHF. The CDR3 region has the DNA TGTGCCAGCTCACGGGGGACAGGGGGTAATTCACCCCTCCACTTT.

The chain combines TRBV11-3 with TRBJ2-2; 10 nucleotides agree with TRBD2. Germline lookup yields CDR1 SGHNT and CDR2 YENEEA. J gave up 6 bases and V 5 bases, and 6 bases lay outside the gene matches. The CDR3 is 15 residues long. This CDR3 is CASSISSGGPGELFF. CDR3 bases: TGTGCCAGCAGCATCTCTAGCGGGGGTCCCGGGGAGCTGTTTTTT. Looking up the rest from reference TRBV11-3 and TRBJ2-2 gives the full variable domain: EAGVVQSPRYKIIEKKQPVAFWCNPISGHNTLYWYLQNLGQGPELLIRYENEEAVDDSQLPKDRFSAERLKGVDSTLKIQPAELGDSAVYLCASSISSGGPGELFFGEGSRLTVL.

This chain joins TRBV5-1 and TRBJ2-1; 8 bases are shared with TRBD2. The CDR3 extends over 16 amino acids. Germline CDR1 and CDR2: SGHRS and YFSETQ. Losses at the gene ends were 1 base for V and 0 bases for J; bases not matched to a gene: 3. CDR3 DNA sequence: TGCGCCAGCAGCTTGAGAGCGGGAGTCTCCTACAATGAGCAGTTCTTC. This encodes CASSLRAGVSYNEQFF.

The chain is built from TRBV7-6 and TRBJ2-2; 7 nucleotides line up with TRBD1. The CDR3 loop spans 16 amino acids. With 5 bases clipped from V and 4 bases from J, the junction kept 10 bases outside the gene matches. The germline gives CDR1 SGHVS, CDR2 FNYEAQ. As DNA, the CDR3 is TGTGCCAGCAGCCTTTGGACAGGCACGATCACCGGGGAGCTGTTTTTT. Its translation: CASSLWTGTITGELFF. The variable domain in full, with the rest retrieved from reference TRBV7-6 and TRBJ2-2, is GAGVSQSPRYKVTKRGQDVALRCDPISGHVSLYWYRQALGQGPEFLTYFNYEAQQDKSGLPNDRFSAERPEGSISTLTIQRTEQRDSAMYRCASSLWTGTITGELFFGEGSRLTVL.

The rearrangement uses TRBV27 and TRBJ2-3; the D gene is possibly TRBD1 (6 bases). Germline CDR1 reads MNHEY; CDR2 reads SMNVEV (reference sequence). The CDR3 is made up of 15 amino acids. V was clipped by 8 bases and J by 4 bases, with 19 bases between them. The CDR3 DNA sequence: TGTGCCAGCCGCTTCTTCCGGGACACCCCAGATACGCAGTATTTT. Its translation is CASRFFRDTPDTQYF.

The chain combines TRBV30 with TRBJ1-6, with 9 nucleotides matching TRBD1. The ends lost 1 base at V and 9 bases at J; junction bases unmatched: 7. Germline-derived CDR1 and CDR2 are GTSNPN and SVGIG (reference sequence). The CDR3 is 15 residues long. CDR3 amino acids: CAWSEPTGGGSPLHF. The CDR3 DNA is TGTGCCTGGAGTGAACCGACAGGGGGAGGTTCACCCCTCCACTTT.

This sequence joins TRBV3-1 (or the pseudogene TRBV3-2) and TRBJ2-1; 12 bases align to TRBD2. With V trimmed by 8 bases and J by 9 bases, 5 bases remained unmatched. The CDR3 has 13 residues. Germline V lookup: CDR1 LGHDT, CDR2 YNNKEL (reference sequence). This chain's CDR3 is CASAASGRGEQFF. The CDR3 DNA sequence: TGTGCCAGCGCCGCTAGCGGGAGGGGTGAGCAGTTCTTC.

This sequence joins TRBV4-3 and TRBJ1-5, with D unresolved. This CDR3 region has 14 residues. V dropped 0 bases and J dropped 5 bases, with 8 bases sitting between them. Germline CDR1 reads LGHNA; CDR2 reads YSLEER. CDR3 bases: TGCGCCAGCAGCCAAGAATCAACGGATCAGCCCCAGCATTTT. Its translation: CASSQESTDQPQHF.

This clone appeared once. The rearrangement joins TRBV5-1 to TRBJ2-7; 7 bases line up with TRBD1. V lost 4 bases to trimming and J lost 4 bases; unmatched junction nucleotides: 11. The CDR3 sequence is 15 residues long. Germline values: CDR1 SGHRS, CDR2 YFSETQ. DNA for the CDR3: TGCGCCAGCAGCCCCCAACGGACAGGAAAATACGAGCAGTACTTC. This codes for CASSPQRTGKYEQYF.

The V and J genes are TRBV29-1 and TRBJ1-2; D is unresolved. The CDR3 is 10 residues long. Per the germline V gene, CDR1 is SQVTM and CDR2 is ANQGSEA. The V and J ends lost 3 bases and 8 bases respectively, with 7 bases between them. The CDR3 DNA reads TGCAGCGTTGAGGAGGACGGCTACACCTTC. Encoded protein: CSVEEDGYTF.

The rearrangement joins TRBV30 to TRBJ1-1; D is unclear. The CDR3 spans 11 residues. Germline V CDR1 and CDR2: GTSNPN, SVGIG (reference sequence). The V and J ends lost 4 bases and 8 bases respectively, with 11 bases between them. CDR3 bases: TGTGCCTGGAAGTTTCGGTCCGAAGCTTTCTTT. It is translated as CAWKFRSEAFF.

The chain carries TRBV30 and TRBJ2-4, with no clear D. This CDR3 contains 14 residues. The V gene's germline CDR1 is GTSNPN and CDR2 SVGIG (reference sequence). Trimming cost V 3 bases and J 0 bases, with 9 bases left between them. CDR3 nucleotides: TGTGCCTGGAGACTAAATCTAGCCAAAAACATTCAGTACTTC. This encodes CAWRLNLAKNIQYF. The full variable domain, completed using reference TRBV30 and TRBJ2-4, is SQTIHQWPATLVQPVGSPLSLECTVEGTSNPNLYWYRQAAGRGLQLLFYSVGIGQISSEVPQNLSASRPQDRQFILSSKKLLLSDSGFYLCAWRLNLAKNIQYFGAGTRLSVL.

The chain has TRBV11-3 and TRBJ2-5, with D possibly being TRBD1 (6 bases). V was clipped by 5 bases and J by 5 bases, with 18 bases between them. CDR1 is SGHNT, CDR2 YENEEA, per germline. This CDR3 is 15 amino acids long. The CDR3 protein is CASSPLGAPGETQYF. The CDR3, as DNA: TGTGCCAGCAGCCCGCTGGGGGCCCCTGGGGAGACCCAGTACTTC.